The table lists the clone carrying this TCR beta chain with a count of one. Its specificity is not known. This specimen comes from a study of cytomegalovirus exposure and HLA in healthy donors. Overall study: The Caucasian-associated ancestry cluster contained 65% to 85% of the approximately 400 genotyped donors.

The junction had 16 bases not matched to a gene; V was cut back by 4 bases and J by 0 bases. Germline CDR1 reads SGHDN; CDR2 reads FVKESK. This CDR3 comprises 19 residues. Vbeta (60) and Jbeta (13) primers were used in the PCR. Original data processing: As a later analysis found, there were 80 million to 90 million unique TCR beta chains, of which roughly 11 million were shared. Using immunoSEQ multiplex PCR, the repertoire was profiled, and TCRdb retains in-frame clones only, with some absent. That table supplies the V and J calls and clone size; D and trimming were determined from the DNA. The table shows 130,000 to 150,000 clones, with more than 75% occurring only once. Findings of the study overall: There were several of the most significant clusters that appeared linked to common viral pathogens in a later analysis. Later, TCR association rates were found to vary by HLA locus, highest for DRB1 and lowest for HLA-C.

This TCR was recovered from a woman in her late teens or twenties in good health and CMV-seropositive. This chain uses TRBV14 with TRBJ2-7, with TRBD1 identical over 9 bases. Sequenced material: PBMCs. The CDR3 sequence is CASSPRTGDYKRSSYEQYF. The CDR3 DNA follows: TGTGCCAGCAGCCCGCGGACAGGGGACTACAAAAGAAGCTCCTACGAGCAGTACTTC.